These 5 T cell receptor beta chains came from one sample sequenced in a study of T cells in Graves' hyperthyroidism and ophthalmopathy. It was RNA transcripts that yielded the amplified TCR beta CDR3 regions. First-round RT-PCR with HTBI primers amplified the TCR CDR3 region. TCRdb reprocessed the multiplex PCR reads with MiXCR, giving one entry per CDR3 protein. The table has roughly 250,000 distinct CDR3 sequences, around 22% seen once. The specimen was blood. The receptors shown here come from a man in his thirties or forties with Graves' ophthalmopathy.

The rearrangement joins TRBV3-1 to TRBJ1-4; 7 bases agree with TRBD1. This CDR3 comprises 14 residues. Germline V gives CDR1 LGHDT, CDR2 YNNKEL (reference sequence). V trimming: 5 bases; J trimming: 3 bases; junction bases outside the gene matches: 3. CDR3 region: CASSRQGPNEKLFF. CDR3 sequence (DNA): TGTGCCAGCAGCAGACAGGGCCCTAATGAAAAACTGTTTTTT.

This clonotype was counted ten times or more. V gene TRBV27 combines with J gene TRBJ1-1; 7 bases map to TRBD1. The junction had 4 bases not matched to a gene; V was cut back by 5 bases and J by 1 base. Per germline, CDR1 MNHEY and CDR2 SMNVEV (reference sequence). CDR3 size: 14 residues. This chain's CDR3 is CASSPGTANTEAFF. CDR3 sequence (DNA): TGTGCCAGCAGTCCCGGGACAGCGAACACTGAAGCTTTCTTT.

This clonotype was recorded at least ten times. V and J are TRBV7-8 and TRBJ2-1, with D unresolved. With 5 bases removed from V and 5 bases from J, the gap between germline ends came to 22 bases. The CDR3 is 17 residues long. The V gene's germline CDR1 is SGHVS and CDR2 FQNEAQ. For the CDR3, the DNA is TGTGCCAGCAGCCCCTGGAACCGACGGGTTCGCGACAATGAGCAGTTCTTC. It encodes CASSPWNRRVRDNEQFF.

This clonotype was detected only a few times. The chain links TRBV24-1 to TRBJ2-1; 10 bases agree with TRBD2. Germline V gene lookup returns CDR1 KGHDR and CDR2 SFDVKD. The length of the CDR3 is 17 residues. Trimming cost V 4 bases and J 8 bases; bases outside gene matches: 13. CDR3: CATSDPRWGTSDYEQFF. The CDR3 DNA sequence: TGTGCCACCAGTGACCCCCGGTGGGGGACTAGCGACTATGAGCAGTTCTTC.

This clonotype has only a few counts. This CDR3 reads CASSPRQRLSGNTIYF. The CDR3 DNA follows: TGTGCCAGCAGCCCCCGACAGAGGCTCTCTGGAAACACCATATATTTT. The genes are TRBV7-8 and TRBJ1-3; tentatively, D is TRBD1 (5 bases). Trimming pared 5 bases from V and 0 bases from J, leaving 14 bases between. The CDR3 runs to 16 residues. Germline V gene data show CDR1 as SGHVS and CDR2 as FQNEAQ.